The rows below give T cell receptor beta chains drawn from one sample of a study of memory B cells and T cells in multiple sclerosis. Their target antigens are unknown. TCRdb's copy holds only in-frame clones and misses some; the assay was immunoSEQ multiplex PCR. The sample lists some 48,000 clones, over 75% occurring once. Sequenced input: PBMCs from blood kept in culture. The source of these receptors is a human donor with multiple sclerosis. Both conserved end residues are part of each CDR3. The D gene is left open where the match is weak. Some rows have no size entry. The others give once, few or many, or a class for an expanded clone.

>TRBV29-1|TRBJ2-3|-|-|14
CSVGGGRPTDTQYF
TGCAGCGTTGGAGGCGGCAGGCCCACAGATACGCAGTATTTT
>TRBV28|TRBJ1-2|-|-|13
CASRRTGNYGYTF
TGTGCCAGCAGACGCACAGGGAACTATGGCTACACCTTC
>TRBV10-3|TRBJ1-3|TRBD1|-|13
CATGGTAGNTIYF
TGTGCCACCGGAGGGACAGCTGGAAACACCATATATTTT
>TRBV7-3|TRBJ2-2|TRBD1|-|17
CASSRLGQGMNTGELFF
TGTGCCAGCAGCCGCCTTGGACAGGGAATGAACACCGGGGAGCTGTTTTTT
>TRBV5-1|TRBJ2-2|-|-|13
CASSLGLDGELFF
TGCGCCAGCAGCTTAGGACTCGACGGGGAGCTGTTTTTT
>TRBV9|TRBJ2-3|TRBD1|-|13
CASSGQGSDTQYF
TGTGCCAGCAGCGGACAGGGAAGCGATACGCAGTATTTT
>TRBV2|TRBJ1-2|TRBD1|-|14
CASSPGQGAYGYTF
TGTGCCAGCAGTCCGGGACAGGGGGCCTATGGCTACACCTTC
>TRBV18|TRBJ1-4|TRBD1|few|16
CASSAQTGSTNEKLFF
TGTGCCAGCTCAGCCCAGACAGGGTCAACTAATGAAAAACTGTTTTTT
>TRBV5-4|TRBJ1-3|TRBD1|-|16
CASSGAGTGSGNTIYF
TGTGCCAGCAGCGGAGCTGGGACAGGGTCTGGAAACACCATATATTTT
>TRBV7-2|TRBJ1-6|-|-|15
CASSFRIREGSPLHF
TGTGCCAGCAGCTTCCGGATCCGAGAGGGGTCACCCCTCCACTTT
>TRBV9|TRBJ1-3|-|few|14
CASSLGRTGNTIYF
TGTGCCAGCAGCTTAGGAAGGACTGGAAACACCATATATTTT
>TRBV7-2|TRBJ1-2|-|-|12
CASSIAGAGYTF
TGTGCCAGCAGCATTGCCGGGGCGGGCTACACCTTC